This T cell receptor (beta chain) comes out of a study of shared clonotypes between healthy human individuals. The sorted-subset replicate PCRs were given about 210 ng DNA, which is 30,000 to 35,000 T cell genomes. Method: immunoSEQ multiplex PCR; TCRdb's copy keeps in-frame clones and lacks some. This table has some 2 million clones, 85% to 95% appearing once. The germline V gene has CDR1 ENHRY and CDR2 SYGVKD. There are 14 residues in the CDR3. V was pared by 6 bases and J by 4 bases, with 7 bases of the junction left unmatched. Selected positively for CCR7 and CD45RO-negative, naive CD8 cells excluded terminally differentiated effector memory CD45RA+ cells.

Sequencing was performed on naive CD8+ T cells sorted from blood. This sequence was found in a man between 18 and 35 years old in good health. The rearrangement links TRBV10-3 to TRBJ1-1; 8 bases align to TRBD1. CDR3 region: CAIRAPDRATEAFF. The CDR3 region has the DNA TGTGCCATCAGAGCCCCGGACAGGGCCACTGAAGCTTTCTTT.